This T cell receptor beta chain is from a study of blood T cell repertoires in COVID-19. Study context: Italy, Spain and the United States were the sources of the convalescent and acute COVID-19 samples.

The CDR3 has 15 residues. V lost 5 bases to trimming and J lost 3 bases, with 14 bases between them. Germline values: CDR1 SGHAT, CDR2 FQNNGV. Here immunoSEQ multiplex PCR was the method, and the copy in TCRdb shows in-frame clones only, minus some. The table includes 200,000 to 250,000 clones, over 70% detected once. Participant ages covered 18 to 89 years across 20 to 30 US areas. People in the exposed group encountered a COVID-19 case within 2 weeks before entering the study. The TCR sequence derives from a woman in her 30s who had been exposed to COVID-19. Sequenced input: PBMCs or T cells enriched from blood (not recorded which). This chain joins TRBV11-2 and TRBJ1-5; D is possibly TRBD1 (6 bases). The CDR3 DNA sequence: TGTGCCAGCAGCCCCACAGGGAATATCAATCAGCCCCAGCATTTT. Protein sequence: CASSPTGNINQPQHF.